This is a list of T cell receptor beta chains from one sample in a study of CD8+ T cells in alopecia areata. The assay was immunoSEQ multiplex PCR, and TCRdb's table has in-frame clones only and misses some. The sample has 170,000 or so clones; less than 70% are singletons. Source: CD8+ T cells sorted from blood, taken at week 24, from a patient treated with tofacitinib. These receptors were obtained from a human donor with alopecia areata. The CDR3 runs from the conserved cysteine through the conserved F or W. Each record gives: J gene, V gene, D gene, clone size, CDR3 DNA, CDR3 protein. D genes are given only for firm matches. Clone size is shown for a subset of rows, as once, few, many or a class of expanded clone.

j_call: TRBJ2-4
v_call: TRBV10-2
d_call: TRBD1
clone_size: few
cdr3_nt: TGCGCCAGCGGGACGGACAGGGCTGCCAAAAACATTCAGTACTTC
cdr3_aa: CASGTDRAAKNIQYF

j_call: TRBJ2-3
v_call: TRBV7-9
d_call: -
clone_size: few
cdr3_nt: TGTGCCAGCAGCTTAGTAGCTCAGTTAATCTATTTT
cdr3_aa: CASSLVAQLIYF

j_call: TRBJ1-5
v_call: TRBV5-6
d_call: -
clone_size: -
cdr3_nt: TGTGCCAGCAGCTTTAACGGGGGACAGCCCCAGCATTTT
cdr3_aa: CASSFNGGQPQHF

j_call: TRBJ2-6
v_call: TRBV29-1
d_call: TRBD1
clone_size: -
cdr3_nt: TGCAGCGTTGAATTTCCGGGACAGCTGTTGTCTGGGGCCAACGTCCTGACTTTC
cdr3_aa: CSVEFPGQLLSGANVLTF

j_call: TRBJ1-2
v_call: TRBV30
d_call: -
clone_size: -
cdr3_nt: TGTGCCTGGACCTCCGCACGAGGGGCGGGCTACACCTTC
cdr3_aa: CAWTSARGAGYTF

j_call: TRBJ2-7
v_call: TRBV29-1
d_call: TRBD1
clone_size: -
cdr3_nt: TGCAGCGTCCCGGGACAGGGCTACGAGCAGTACTTC
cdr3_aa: CSVPGQGYEQYF

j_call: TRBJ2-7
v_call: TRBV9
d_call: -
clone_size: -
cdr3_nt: TGTGCCAGCAGCGCTATCCCAACAGACGAGCAGTACTTC
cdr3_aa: CASSAIPTDEQYF

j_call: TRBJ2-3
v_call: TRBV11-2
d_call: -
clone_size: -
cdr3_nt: TGTGCCAGCAGCTTAGTGGGGCCAGGCCCCGATACGCAGTATTTT
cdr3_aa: CASSLVGPGPDTQYF

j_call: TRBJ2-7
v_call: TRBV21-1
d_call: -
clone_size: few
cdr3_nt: TGTGCCAGCAGCAATTTTATGTATGAGCAGTACTTC
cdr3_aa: CASSNFMYEQYF

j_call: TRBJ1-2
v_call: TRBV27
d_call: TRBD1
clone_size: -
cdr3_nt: TGTGCCAGCAAGGGGGCCGGGACAGCCTATGGCTACACCTTC
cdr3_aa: CASKGAGTAYGYTF

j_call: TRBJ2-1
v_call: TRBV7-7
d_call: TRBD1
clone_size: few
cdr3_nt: TGTGCCAGCAGCTCCTCCGGGACAGGAGGGAATGAGCAGTTCTTC
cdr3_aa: CASSSSGTGGNEQFF

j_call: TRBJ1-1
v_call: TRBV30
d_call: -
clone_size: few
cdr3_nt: TGTGCCTGGAGTGCCGGGACGAACACTGAAGCTTTCTTT
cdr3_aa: CAWSAGTNTEAFF

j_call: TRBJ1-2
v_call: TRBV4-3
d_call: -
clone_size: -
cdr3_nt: TGCGCCAGCAGCCAAGATCTCGAGGTTTATGGCTACACCTTC
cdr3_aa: CASSQDLEVYGYTF

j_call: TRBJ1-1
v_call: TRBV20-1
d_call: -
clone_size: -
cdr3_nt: TGCAGTGCTAGGGAGGGGGCTGAAGCTTTCTTT
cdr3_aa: CSAREGAEAFF

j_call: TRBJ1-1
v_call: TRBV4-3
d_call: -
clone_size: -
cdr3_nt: TGCGCCAGCAGCCAGGTCGCACAGGGTATAAACACTGAAGCTTTCTTT
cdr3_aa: CASSQVAQGINTEAFF

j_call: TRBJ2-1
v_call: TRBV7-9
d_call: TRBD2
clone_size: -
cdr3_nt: TGTGCCAGCAGCTTCAGGAGTAGCGGGGACAATGAGCAGTTCTTC
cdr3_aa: CASSFRSSGDNEQFF

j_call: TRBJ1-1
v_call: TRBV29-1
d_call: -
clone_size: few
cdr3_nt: TGCAGCGTTGGTATCGCTGAAGCTTTCTTT
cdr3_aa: CSVGIAEAFF

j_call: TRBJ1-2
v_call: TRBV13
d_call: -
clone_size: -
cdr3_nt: TGTGCCAGCAGCTTAGGCGGCAGCCTTTATGGCTACACCTTC
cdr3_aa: CASSLGGSLYGYTF

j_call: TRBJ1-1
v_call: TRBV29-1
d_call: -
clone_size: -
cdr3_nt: TGCAGCGTACACAGGGCTGTGAACACTGAAGCTTTCTTT
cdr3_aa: CSVHRAVNTEAFF

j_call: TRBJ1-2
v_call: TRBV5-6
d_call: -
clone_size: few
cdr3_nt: TGTGCCAGCAGCTTGAATCGGGCGATATTTTATGGCTACACCTTC
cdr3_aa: CASSLNRAIFYGYTF

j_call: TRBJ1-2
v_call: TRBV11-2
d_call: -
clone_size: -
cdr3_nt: TGTGCCAGCAGCTTAGATGGGGCGCCAATCGATGGCTACACCTTC
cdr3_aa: CASSLDGAPIDGYTF

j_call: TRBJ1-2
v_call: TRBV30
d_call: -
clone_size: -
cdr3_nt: TGTGCCTGGAGTGTACAAGCGGGCGCGAGGGGCTACACCTTC
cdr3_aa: CAWSVQAGARGYTF

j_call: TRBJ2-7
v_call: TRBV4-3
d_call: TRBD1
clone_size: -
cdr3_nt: TGCGCCAGCAGCCAAGACCCGACAGGGTCCTACGAGCAGTACTTC
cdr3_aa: CASSQDPTGSYEQYF

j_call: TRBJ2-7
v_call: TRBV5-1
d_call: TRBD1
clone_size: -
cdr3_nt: TGCGCCAGCAGCATTGACAGGGCCGGCTACGAGCAGTACTTC
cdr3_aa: CASSIDRAGYEQYF

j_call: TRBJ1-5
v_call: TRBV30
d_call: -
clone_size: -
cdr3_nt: TGTGCCTGGAACTTGGGCAGTCATCTTCAGCCCCAGCATTTT
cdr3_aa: CAWNLGSHLQPQHF

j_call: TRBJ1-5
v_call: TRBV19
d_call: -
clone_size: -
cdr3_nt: TGTGCCAGTAGTAAACCTGGGCAGCAGCCCCAGCATTTT
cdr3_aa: CASSKPGQQPQHF

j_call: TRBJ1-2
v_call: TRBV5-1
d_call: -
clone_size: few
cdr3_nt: TGCGCCAGCAGCTCGGACAGTCCCCATGGCTACACCTTC
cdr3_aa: CASSSDSPHGYTF

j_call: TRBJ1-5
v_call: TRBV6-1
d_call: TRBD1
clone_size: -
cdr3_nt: TGTGCCAGCACCTCCCGGGACAGTAAGAATCAGCCCCAGCATTTT
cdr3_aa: CASTSRDSKNQPQHF

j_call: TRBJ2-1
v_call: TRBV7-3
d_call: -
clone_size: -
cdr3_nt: TGTGCCAGCAGCCCGCGGCTTGTTGCTAGTCTAGATGAGCAGTTCTTC
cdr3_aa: CASSPRLVASLDEQFF

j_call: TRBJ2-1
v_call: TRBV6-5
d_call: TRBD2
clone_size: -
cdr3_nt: TGTGCCAGCAGTTACCCGGGGGGGGCCAATGAGCAGTTCTTC
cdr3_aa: CASSYPGGANEQFF

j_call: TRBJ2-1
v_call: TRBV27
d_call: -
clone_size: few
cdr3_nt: TGTGCCAGCAGTTTATCTGGGGGTAATGAGCAGTTCTTC
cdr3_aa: CASSLSGGNEQFF

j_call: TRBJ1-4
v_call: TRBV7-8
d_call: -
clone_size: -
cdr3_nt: TGTGCCAGCAGCCCCCTAGGGACCGCTACAACTAATGAAAAACTGTTTTTT
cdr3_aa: CASSPLGTATTNEKLFF

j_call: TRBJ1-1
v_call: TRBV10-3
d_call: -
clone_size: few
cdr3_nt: TGTGCCATCAGTGAAGTCAGTGGAGGGGTAGCTGAAGCTTTCTTT
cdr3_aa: CAISEVSGGVAEAFF

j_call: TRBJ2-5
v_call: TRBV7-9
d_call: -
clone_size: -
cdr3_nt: TGTGCCAGCAGCTTACTTGGGCAGACCCAGTACTTC
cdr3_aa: CASSLLGQTQYF

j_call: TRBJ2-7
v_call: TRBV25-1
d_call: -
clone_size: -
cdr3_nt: TGTGCCAGCAGTGGGCACAGTCGGACCTACGAGCAGTACTTC
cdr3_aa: CASSGHSRTYEQYF

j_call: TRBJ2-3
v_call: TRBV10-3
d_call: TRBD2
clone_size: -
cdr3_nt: TGTGCCATCAGTGAGGTCACTAGCGGGGAAACAGATACGCAGTATTTT
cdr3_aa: CAISEVTSGETDTQYF

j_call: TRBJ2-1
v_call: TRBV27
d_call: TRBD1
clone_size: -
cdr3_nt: TGTGCCAGCAGCTCGACAGGGACCTCCTACAATGAGCAGTTCTTC
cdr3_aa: CASSSTGTSYNEQFF

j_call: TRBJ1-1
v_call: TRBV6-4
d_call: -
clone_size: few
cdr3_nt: TGTGCCAGCAGTGCTAACGGACAGGAAGCTTTCTTT
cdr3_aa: CASSANGQEAFF

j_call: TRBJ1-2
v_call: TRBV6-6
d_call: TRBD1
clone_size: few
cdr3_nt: TGTGCCAGCAGTTACGGGACAGGGCAGTTTGGCTACACCTTC
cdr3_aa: CASSYGTGQFGYTF